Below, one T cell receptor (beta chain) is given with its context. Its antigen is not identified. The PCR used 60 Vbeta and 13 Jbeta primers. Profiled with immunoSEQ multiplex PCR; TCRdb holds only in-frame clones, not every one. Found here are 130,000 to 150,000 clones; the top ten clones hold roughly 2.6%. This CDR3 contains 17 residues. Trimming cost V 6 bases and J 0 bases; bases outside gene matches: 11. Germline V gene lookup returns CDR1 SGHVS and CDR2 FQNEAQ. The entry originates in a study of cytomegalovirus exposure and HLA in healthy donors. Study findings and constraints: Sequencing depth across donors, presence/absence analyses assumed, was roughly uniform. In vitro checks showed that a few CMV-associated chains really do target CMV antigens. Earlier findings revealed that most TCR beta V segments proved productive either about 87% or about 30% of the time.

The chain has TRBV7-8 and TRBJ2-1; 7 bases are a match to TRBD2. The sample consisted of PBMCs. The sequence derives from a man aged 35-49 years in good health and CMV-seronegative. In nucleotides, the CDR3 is TGTGCCAGCAGTTTACGGGGGGTTCCTCGCTCCTACAATGAGCAGTTCTTC. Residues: CASSLRGVPRSYNEQFF.